Following are 19 T cell receptor beta chains from one sample sequenced in a study of blood T cell repertoires in COVID-19. Produced via immunoSEQ multiplex PCR; TCRdb's table is partial and in-frame only. The data hold roughly 68,000 clones, with 75% to 95% observed a single time. The sample comprised peripheral blood. The receptors derive from a man aged 35 to 55 with COVID-19, enrolled during active disease.

This sequence joins TRBV6-5 and TRBJ1-4; 7 bases line up with TRBD1. The germline CDR1 and CDR2 sequences are MNHEY and SVGAGI. V was clipped by 4 bases and J by 4 bases; unmatched bases: 3. The CDR3 length is 14 residues. CDR3 nucleotide sequence: TGTGCCAGCAGTTTCACAGGGGTTAATGAAAAACTGTTTTTT. This codes for CASSFTGVNEKLFF.

J is TRBJ2-5 and V is TRBV20-1, with D tentatively TRBD1 (6 bases). The CDR3 runs 15 residues. V was shortened by 3 bases and J by 1 base, with 15 bases between the two germline ends. The germline gives CDR1 DFQATT, CDR2 SNEGSKA (reference sequence). The CDR3 loop reads CSASWDTITQETQYF. In DNA form, the CDR3 reads TGCAGTGCTAGTTGGGACACAATAACCCAAGAGACCCAGTACTTC.

This chain uses TRBV14 with TRBJ2-3, with a tentative D call TRBD1 (6 bases). The V end was cut by 0 bases, the J end by 2 bases, with 15 bases between. The CDR3 has 17 residues. Looked up from germline, CDR1 is SGHDN and CDR2 is FVKESK. As DNA, the CDR3 is TGTGCCAGCAGCCAAGATTACGGTGGGGGCCTCACAGATACGCAGTATTTT. It yields the protein CASSQDYGGGLTDTQYF.

This clone has a handful of counts. The chain couples TRBV4-2 to TRBJ2-7, with D uncertain. The germline V and J ends were trimmed by 0 bases and 4 bases, with 7 bases remaining between them. CDR3 length: 13 amino acids. Germline CDR1 LGHNA, CDR2 YNFKEQ. Here the CDR3 reads CASSQESQYEQYF. The CDR3 coding sequence is TGTGCCAGCAGCCAAGAATCACAGTACGAGCAGTACTTC.

This clone occurred once. The gene calls are TRBV5-5 and TRBJ1-4; no definite D call. The CDR3 is made up of 13 amino acids. The V gene lost 1 base and the J gene lost 8 bases, with 9 bases spanning the gap. Germline CDR1 is SGHKS and CDR2 is YYEKEE (reference sequence). The CDR3 nucleotides read TGTGCCAGCAGCTTGATCACAAGAGAAAAACTGTTTTTT. Translated: CASSLITREKLFF.

The CDR3 is CASSSLQGSPTDTQYF. The CDR3 DNA reads as TGTGCCAGTAGTTCACTCCAGGGGTCTCCCACAGATACGCAGTATTTT. The chain recombines TRBV19 with TRBJ2-3; D possibly corresponds to TRBD1 (6 bases). Per germline, CDR1 LNHDA and CDR2 SQIVND (reference sequence). This CDR3 contains 16 residues. V was pared by 5 bases and J by 2 bases, with 17 bases between.

This clone has only one observation. V is TRBV5-1 and J is TRBJ1-6, with 9 bases identical to TRBD1. Germline V CDR1 and CDR2: SGHRS, YFSETQ. The CDR3 spans 14 residues. The trim removed 4 bases at V and 10 bases at J, leaving 6 bases unmatched. CDR3 in amino acids: CASSPGQGGSPLHF. As DNA, the CDR3 is TGCGCCAGCAGCCCGGGACAGGGTGGCTCACCCCTCCACTTT.

The chain carries TRBV28 and TRBJ2-5; 8 positions match TRBD2. Looked up from germline, CDR1 is MDHEN and CDR2 is SYDVKM. V trimming: 4 bases; J trimming: 4 bases; junction bases outside the gene matches: 5. The CDR3 length is 14 residues. The DNA of the CDR3 is TGTGCCAGCAGTTCAATAGCGGGGATAGAGACCCAGTACTTC. Translating gives CASSSIAGIETQYF.

This clone was seen once. This rearrangement joins TRBV7-9 to TRBJ2-7, with D possibly matching TRBD1 (5 bases). The CDR3 is made up of 12 amino acids. Trimming shortened V by 4 bases and J by 6 bases, and 10 bases separated the two germline ends. Germline assignment: CDR1 SEHNR and CDR2 FQNEAQ (reference sequence). CDR3 protein: CASSSQQGEQYF. The CDR3 bases are TGTGCCAGCAGCTCCCAGCAGGGCGAGCAGTACTTC.

The genes are TRBV6-5 and TRBJ2-7; TRBD1 matches 7 bases. The V segment lost 0 bases and the J segment 3 bases; nucleotides outside the gene matches: 2. Germline V gives CDR1 MNHEY, CDR2 SVGAGI. The CDR3 has 14 residues. The CDR3 DNA sequence: TGTGCCAGCAGTTACTCTAGGGGGCTCTACGAGCAGTACTTC. This sequence encodes CASSYSRGLYEQYF.

This chain connects TRBV18 to TRBJ2-1, with 12 bases matching TRBD1. The CDR3 length is 18 residues. CDR1 KGHSH and CDR2 LQKENI come from the germline V gene. The J segment lost 2 bases and the V segment lost 3 bases, leaving 8 bases of the junction unmatched. The CDR3 sequence: CASSPPTGTGGAYNEQFF. The CDR3 coding sequence is TGTGCCAGCTCACCCCCTACCGGGACAGGGGGCGCCTACAATGAGCAGTTCTTC. The whole variable domain, remainder taken from reference TRBV18 and TRBJ2-1, is NAGVMQNPRHLVRRRGQEARLRCSPMKGHSHVYWYRQLPEEGLKFMVYLQKENIIDESGMPKERFSAEFPKEGPSILRIQQVVRGDSAAYFCASSPPTGTGGAYNEQFFGPGTRLTVL.

The V gene is TRBV4-1, the J gene TRBJ2-5, with 7 bases identical to TRBD2. From germline, CDR1 is MGHRA and CDR2 YSYEKL. Trimming removed 4 bases from V and 5 bases from J; junction bases left unmatched: 10. The CDR3 contains 15 residues. The CDR3 DNA reads TGCGCCAGCAGCCTTGGGGGGGGGAATAGGGAGACCCAGTACTTC. Its protein product is CASSLGGGNRETQYF.

V gene TRBV7-9 combines with J gene TRBJ2-3; the D gene is possibly TRBD1 (6 bases). Between the trimmed V and J ends, which lost 2 bases and 5 bases, there was a span of 17 bases. Germline CDR1 is SEHNR and CDR2 is FQNEAQ (reference sequence). The CDR3 contains 16 residues. As DNA, the CDR3 is TGTGCCAGCAGCTTACAGGGGACGTTGCTTGGAGATACGCAGTATTTT. Protein sequence: CASSLQGTLLGDTQYF.

This clone showed up just once. The gene calls are TRBV9 and TRBJ2-2; D ambiguous. The germline CDR1 and CDR2 sequences are SGDLS and YYNGEE. The CDR3 sequence is 17 residues long. V was clipped by 0 bases and J by 2 bases, with 14 bases between them. The CDR3 loop reads CASSVGGSQLNTGELFF. The CDR3 DNA sequence: TGTGCCAGCAGCGTAGGAGGCAGCCAATTAAACACCGGGGAGCTGTTTTTT.

This chain connects TRBV10-2 to TRBJ1-3; no reliable D call. The V end lost 5 bases, the J end lost 0 bases, and 2 bases lay between the germline ends. The CDR3 spans 12 residues. CDR1 and CDR2 (germline): WSHSY, SAAADI. CDR3 protein: CASSLSGNTIYF. For the CDR3, the DNA is TGCGCCAGCAGTCTCTCTGGAAACACCATATATTTT.

This chain joins TRBV15 and TRBJ1-4, with 10 nucleotides matching TRBD1. Germline V lookup: CDR1 LNHNV, CDR2 YYDKDF (reference sequence). The CDR3 runs 14 residues. V lost 3 bases, J lost 6 bases, and 1 base stayed unmatched. The CDR3 reads CATSSGQGDEKLFF. The CDR3 bases are TGTGCCACCAGCAGTGGACAGGGGGATGAAAAACTGTTTTTT.

The rearrangement links TRBV5-6 to TRBJ2-3; TRBD2 might be the D (5 bases). Germline loops: CDR1 SGHDT, CDR2 YYEEEE. This CDR3 region has 11 residues. V dropped 4 bases and J dropped 8 bases, with 8 bases sitting between them. CDR3 coding DNA: TGTGCCAGCAGCCTAGGAGGTACGCAGTATTTT. Translating gives CASSLGGTQYF.

The V and J genes are TRBV3-1 (or the pseudogene TRBV3-2) and TRBJ2-2; D is possibly TRBD1 (5 bases). Trimming cost V 2 bases and J 1 base, with 8 bases left between them. The CDR3 is made up of 15 amino acids. Looked up from germline, CDR1 is LGHDT and CDR2 is YNNKEL (reference sequence). The CDR3 region has the DNA TGTGCCAGCAGCCAATTAACAGGGAACACCGGGGAGCTGTTTTTT. Its protein is CASSQLTGNTGELFF.

The chain recombines TRBV30 with TRBJ2-1; no clear D. The V end lost 2 bases, the J end lost 10 bases, and 15 bases lay between the germline ends. From germline, CDR1 is GTSNPN and CDR2 SVGIG (reference sequence). The CDR3 runs to 13 residues. As DNA, the CDR3 is TGTGCCTGGAGTCCCACTGTGGTCGGGGAGCAGTTCTTC. It specifies CAWSPTVVGEQFF. The full variable domain, with the rest looked up from reference TRBV30 and TRBJ2-1, is SQTIHQWPATLVQPVGSPLSLECTVEGTSNPNLYWYRQAAGRGLQLLFYSVGIGQISSEVPQNLSASRPQDRQFILSSKKLLLSDSGFYLCAWSPTVVGEQFFGPGTRLTVL.